A selection of T cell receptor beta chains follows, all from one sample in a study of T cell repertoires in cytomegalovirus infection. TCRdb reanalysed the reads using MiXCR and keeps one entry per CDR3 protein. The sample lists over 450,000 distinct CDR3 sequences; around 10% were seen once. Sequenced sample: PBMCs. The receptors shown here come from a human donor in good health (CMV status not recorded). Some clones in this sample may be carry-over from other donors' samples. The CDR3 runs from the conserved cysteine through the conserved F or W. Only part of the rows carry a size: once, few, many, or a class if the clone is expanded.

v_call clone_size cdr3_aa
TRBV6-1 many CATWDRGGNEQFF
TRBV29-1 few CSTRTGEGGNYGYTF
TRBV27 many CASSYGQGWALDTDTQYF
TRBV9 few CASSVGQTTEAFF
TRBV6-5 many CASSPSGTSTGFKGTDTQYF
TRBV6-5 many CASSYSWGAAEKLFF
TRBV7-9 - CASSPRTGQGVTYEQYF
TRBV7-9 - CASSLGAGDTGELFF
TRBV29-1 - CSAGPLTQTQYF
TRBV29-1 many CSVDLFGRVPDTQYF
TRBV29-1 - CSVVQGSTDTQYF
TRBV6-5 many CASSYSGQGDQPQHF
TRBV27 many CASRAAGRAADTQYF
TRBV7-9 - CASSLRQAGVQETQYF
TRBV5-1 - CASSAGTGENEKLFF
TRBV7-3 many CASSPSGGQGDEQYF
TRBV29-1 many CSVAGGRTEAFF
TRBV5-1 many CASSLRRRANEKLFF
TRBV7-8 many CASSPGTSGANVLTF
TRBV5-4 few CASSGEGAKNIQYF
TRBV6-2/TRBV6-3 many CASSTSYEQYF
TRBV29-1 few CSADGGGGRGTGELFF
TRBV6-5 many CASSYSSMTVLEQYF
TRBV6-2/TRBV6-3 many CASHLAGDFTDTQYF
TRBV20-1 many CSARDPTWGTDTQYF
TRBV7-9 many CASSSTGTDHINYGYTF
TRBV2 many CASRPLDSSPQYF
TRBV19 many CASRGHLNSGELFF
TRBV10-3 many CAIARDSNQPQHF
TRBV12-3/TRBV12-4 many CASSLGREGRDEQFF
TRBV6-1 many CASREAVGQETQYF
TRBV7-9 few CASSLAPPGQIYNEQFF
TRBV7-2 many CASSFSFTFGEQYF
TRBV20-1 - CSVPDYSNQPQHF
TRBV3-1 - CASSQMTASWSNEQFF
TRBV7-8 many CASSPFGTEAFF
TRBV4-1 many CASSQQESNQPQHF
TRBV5-1 - CASSPRGREDYEQYF
TRBV12-3/TRBV12-4 many CASRLSVRTEAFF
TRBV29-1 many CSVAGTAYEQYF